This T cell receptor beta chain was identified in a study of blood T cell repertoires in COVID-19. Study information: Samples came from the United States, Italy and Spain, spanning acute and convalescent COVID-19. PBMCs, B-cell-depleted T cells, or T cells were the source of the cDNA or gDNA that made up the material.

Trimming removed 3 bases from V and 2 bases from J, with 19 bases in between. Per the germline V gene, CDR1 is MNHNS and CDR2 is SASEGT. CDR3 length: 18 residues. In the original processing: Estimation of nucleated cell counts was performed using reference gene primer amplification. Measured with immunoSEQ multiplex PCR; TCRdb has only the in-frame clones, and not every one. D and trimming come from the DNA, and the V and J calls and clone size come from that table. The table lists about 120,000 clones, around nine tenths of them singletons. This rearrangement joins TRBV6-1 to TRBJ1-4; D uncertain. The source material was peripheral blood. This receptor was taken from a human donor in a cohort sampled during active COVID-19. The CDR3 protein is CASSDHAWGGKTNEKLFF. The CDR3 DNA is TGTGCCAGCAGTGACCACGCCTGGGGAGGGAAGACTAATGAAAAACTGTTTTTT.